A single sample is the source of the 31 T cell receptor beta chains below, sequenced in a study of cytomegalovirus exposure and HLA in healthy donors. Primers: 60 Vbeta forward and 13 Jbeta reverse. Assay used: immunoSEQ multiplex PCR; TCRdb lists only in-frame clones, some missing. Of around 100,000 clones in the sample, about 86% were seen once. The sequenced sample consisted of PBMCs. Source of these receptors: a woman aged 65 to 85 in good health and CMV-seropositive.

The rearrangement links TRBV7-2 to TRBJ2-1, with D possibly matching TRBD2 (6 bases). CDR3 length: 15 amino acids. Germline lookup yields CDR1 SGHTA and CDR2 FQGNSA. Trimming pared 5 bases from V and 9 bases from J, leaving 20 bases between. CDR3 DNA sequence: TGTGCCAGCAGCACCTACCACGGGAGTGAGTCTGAGCAGTTCTTC. Translation gives CASSTYHGSESEQFF.

The chain employs TRBV30 and TRBJ1-1, with D perhaps TRBD1 (6 bases). From germline, CDR1 is GTSNPN and CDR2 SVGIG (reference sequence). The CDR3 consists of 13 residues. Trimming took off 3 bases at V and 3 bases at J, with 11 bases between the two ends. The CDR3 DNA reads as TGTGCCTGGAGCTCGACAGGCTACACTGAAGCTTTCTTT. Protein sequence: CAWSSTGYTEAFF.

The chain links TRBV19 to TRBJ2-7; TRBD2 is a possible D gene (6 bases). This CDR3 contains 16 residues. The germline V gene encodes CDR1 LNHDA and CDR2 SQIVND (reference sequence). V shed 0 bases and J shed 0 bases, with 12 bases lying between them. CDR3 sequence: CASSIDGGDSSYEQYF. The CDR3 bases are TGTGCCAGTAGTATAGATGGCGGGGATAGCTCCTACGAGCAGTACTTC. The full variable domain, its missing parts supplied by reference TRBV19 and TRBJ2-7, is DGGITQSPKYLFRKEGQNVTLSCEQNLNHDAMYWYRQDPGQGLRLIYYSQIVNDFQKGDIAEGYSVSREKKESFPLTVTSAQKNPTAFYLCASSIDGGDSSYEQYFGPGTRLTVT.

This clone was recorded a few times. The CDR3, as DNA: TGTGCCAGCAGTTACCCATTGACAGGGTTTAATGAAAAACTGTTTTTT. Residues: CASSYPLTGFNEKLFF. The gene calls are TRBV6-6 and TRBJ1-4, with 7 bases aligning to TRBD1. This CDR3 has 16 residues. The germline V gene has CDR1 MNHNY and CDR2 SVGAGI (reference sequence). The junction had 7 bases not matched to a gene; V was cut back by 2 bases and J by 4 bases.

This clone was found once. J is TRBJ1-1 and V is TRBV5-1, with D maybe TRBD1 (6 bases). Germline CDR1 is SGHRS and CDR2 is YFSETQ. CDR3 length: 15 amino acids. Trimming shortened V by 4 bases and J by 1 base, and 14 bases separated the two germline ends. The CDR3 DNA sequence: TGCGCCAGCAGCCGGACCCCGACAGGGAACACTGAAGCTTTCTTT. Residues: CASSRTPTGNTEAFF.

The chain combines TRBV28 with TRBJ1-1, with 8 bases that match TRBD1. The CDR3 has 16 amino acids. CDR1 is MDHEN and CDR2 is SYDVKM in the germline V gene. The V segment lost 6 bases and the J segment 0 bases; nucleotides outside the gene matches: 9. The CDR3 nucleotides are TGTGCCAGCAGACTAAGACAGGGGATCTTGAACACTGAAGCTTTCTTT. It codes for CASRLRQGILNTEAFF.

The chain has TRBV19 and TRBJ1-4, with 8 bases aligning to TRBD1. Germline CDR1 LNHDA, CDR2 SQIVND (reference sequence). The CDR3 extends over 14 amino acids. Trimming took 6 bases from V and 8 from J; bases not matched to a gene: 8. The CDR3 sequence: CASSQDRVSEKLFF. DNA of the CDR3: TGTGCCAGTAGCCAGGACAGGGTGAGCGAAAAACTGTTTTTT. The variable domain in full, with the rest retrieved from reference TRBV19 and TRBJ1-4, is DGGITQSPKYLFRKEGQNVTLSCEQNLNHDAMYWYRQDPGQGLRLIYYSQIVNDFQKGDIAEGYSVSREKKESFPLTVTSAQKNPTAFYLCASSQDRVSEKLFFGSGTQLSVL.

This chain uses TRBV18 with TRBJ2-4; the D gene is possibly TRBD1 (6 bases). CDR1 and CDR2 (germline): KGHSH, LQKENI. The CDR3 has 14 amino acids. Trimming stripped 6 bases from V and 5 bases from J, with 14 bases between. The CDR3 bases are TGTGCCAGCTCCCGCAGGGGAAGGGAAAACATTCAGTACTTC. This gives the protein CASSRRGRENIQYF.

The J gene is TRBJ1-1, the V gene TRBV28; the D is unclear. In germline, CDR1 is MDHEN, CDR2 SYDVKM. V dropped 2 bases and J dropped 2 bases, with 9 bases sitting between them. The CDR3 is made up of 14 amino acids. CDR3: CASSLVTGNTEAFF. The DNA for the CDR3 is TGTGCCAGCAGTTTAGTGACGGGTAACACTGAAGCTTTCTTT. The full variable domain, completed using reference TRBV28 and TRBJ1-1, is DVKVTQSSRYLVKRTGEKVFLECVQDMDHENMFWYRQDPGLGLRLIYFSYDVKMKEKGDIPEGYSVSREKKERFSLILESASTNQTSMYLCASSLVTGNTEAFFGQGTRLTVV.

The chain recombines TRBV10-1 with TRBJ2-2; 11 bases are shared with TRBD2. Germline trimming cut 4 bases from V and 10 bases from J; bases unmatched to any gene: 5. The CDR3 has 14 amino acids. CDR1 and CDR2 from the germline V gene are WNHNN and SYGVQD (reference sequence). CDR3 in amino acids: CASSATSGIEELFF. The CDR3, as DNA: TGCGCCAGCAGTGCGACTAGCGGGATAGAGGAGCTGTTTTTT.

The CDR3 loop is CASRIGTGVYGYTF. CDR3 nucleotides: TGTGCCAGCAGAATCGGGACAGGGGTCTATGGCTACACCTTC. V is TRBV6-1 and J is TRBJ1-2; 10 nucleotides align to TRBD1. CDR3 length: 14 residues. Unmatched junction bases numbered 5, after V lost 6 bases and J lost 4 bases. CDR1 and CDR2 (germline): MNHNS, SASEGT.

The chain uses TRBV5-4 and TRBJ2-1; 11 bases line up with TRBD2. V lost 4 bases to trimming and J lost 7 bases; unmatched junction nucleotides: 7. The germline V gene has CDR1 SGHNT and CDR2 YYREEE (reference sequence). The CDR3 runs to 15 residues. Here the CDR3 DNA reads TGTGCCAGCAGCATGCTAGCGGGAGGAGGGAATGAGCAGTTCTTC. It specifies CASSMLAGGGNEQFF.

V gene TRBV4-1 combines with J gene TRBJ1-6; 7 bases agree with TRBD1. CDR3 size: 15 residues. Trimming at V came to 4 bases and at J to 7 bases, leaving 7 bases not matched to a gene. The germline CDR1 and CDR2 sequences are MGHRA and YSYEKL. In nucleotides, the CDR3 is TGCGCCAGCAGCCTCCCGGACAGGAACAATTCACCCCTCCACTTT. Its protein is CASSLPDRNNSPLHF.

This clone has only a few counts. The chain joins TRBV2 to TRBJ1-4; tentatively, D is TRBD1 (5 bases). The CDR3 totals 15 residues. Trimming cost V 4 bases and J 4 bases, with 13 bases left between them. The germline gives CDR1 SNHLY, CDR2 FYNNEI. DNA of the CDR3: TGTGCCAGCAGTGGAGGCAAGGGGAATAATGAAAAACTGTTTTTT. Its translation is CASSGGKGNNEKLFF.

The rearrangement uses TRBV14 and TRBJ1-1; D remains ambiguous. Germline CDR1 and CDR2: SGHDN and FVKESK. The CDR3 has 16 amino acids. V was cut by 1 base and J by 5 bases, with 17 bases left in between. The DNA for the CDR3 is TGTGCCAGCAGCCAAGTAGGGAGCAGGAGAGAAACTGAAGCTTTCTTT. This translates into CASSQVGSRRETEAFF. Combining the CDR3 with reference TRBV14 and TRBJ1-1 gives the whole variable domain EAGVTQFPSHSVIEKGQTVTLRCDPISGHDNLYWYRRVMGKEIKFLLHFVKESKQDESGMPNNRFLAERTGGTYSTLKVQPAELEDSGVYFCASSQVGSRRETEAFFGQGTRLTVV.

The count of this clone is one. The gene calls are TRBV18 and TRBJ2-7; 8 bases fit TRBD2. The CDR3 covers 14 residues. The germline V gene encodes CDR1 KGHSH and CDR2 LQKENI. The V and J ends lost 5 bases and 3 bases, in that order; junction bases with no gene match: 6. This CDR3 is CASSMAGGGYEQYF. In DNA, the CDR3 is TGTGCCAGCTCAATGGCGGGAGGCGGCTACGAGCAGTACTTC. The whole variable domain, remainder taken from reference TRBV18 and TRBJ2-7, is NAGVMQNPRHLVRRRGQEARLRCSPMKGHSHVYWYRQLPEEGLKFMVYLQKENIIDESGMPKERFSAEFPKEGPSILRIQQVVRGDSAAYFCASSMAGGGYEQYFGPGTRLTVT.

The V and J genes are TRBV27 and TRBJ2-4, with 10 bases that match TRBD2. J gave up 1 base and V 6 bases, and 9 bases lay outside the gene matches. The CDR3 is 17 residues long. From germline, CDR1 is MNHEY and CDR2 SMNVEV (reference sequence). CDR3 sequence: CASSYKAGGSAKNIQYF. The DNA of the CDR3 is TGTGCCAGCAGCTACAAAGCGGGAGGGTCCGCCAAAAACATTCAGTACTTC.

The chain recombines TRBV27 with TRBJ2-7, with D tentatively TRBD2 (5 bases). The V and J ends lost 2 bases and 1 base respectively, with 15 bases between them. Germline V CDR1 and CDR2: MNHEY, SMNVEV (reference sequence). This CDR3 spans 16 amino acids. CDR3 sequence reads: CASSLGVPRGSYEQYF. Here the CDR3 DNA reads TGTGCCAGCAGTTTAGGGGTGCCTCGCGGGTCCTACGAGCAGTACTTC.

The V gene is TRBV11-3, the J gene TRBJ2-7, with 9 bases lining up with TRBD1. Trimming cost V 5 bases and J 2 bases; bases outside gene matches: 10. The CDR3 is made up of 16 amino acids. Germline CDR1 reads SGHNT; CDR2 reads YENEEA. CDR3 nucleotides: TGTGCCAGCAGCCGAATTAACCGGGACAGGGCCTACGAGCAGTACTTC. Translation: CASSRINRDRAYEQYF.

The gene calls are TRBV30 and TRBJ2-1; 9 bases agree with TRBD2. The V and J ends lost 2 bases and 1 base, in that order; junction bases with no gene match: 15. This CDR3 region has 19 residues. The germline V gene encodes CDR1 GTSNPN and CDR2 SVGIG (reference sequence). CDR3 protein: CAWSRQLGGRALSYNEQFF. CDR3 sequence (DNA): TGTGCCTGGAGTCGCCAACTCGGCGGGAGGGCCTTATCCTACAATGAGCAGTTCTTC.

V gene TRBV6-6 combines with J gene TRBJ1-3; D not certain. The CDR3 loop spans 14 amino acids. CDR1 is MNHNY, CDR2 SVGAGI, per germline (reference sequence). Trimming removed 7 bases from V and 4 bases from J, with 14 bases in between. The CDR3, as DNA: TGTGCCAGCATCCGAACGGTGGAGGGAAACACCATATATTTT. This codes for CASIRTVEGNTIYF.

The chain combines TRBV9 with TRBJ1-2; 12 bases align to TRBD1. The CDR3 consists of 18 residues. The germline CDR1 and CDR2 sequences are SGDLS and YYNGEE. The J segment lost 7 bases and the V segment lost 0 bases, leaving 13 bases of the junction unmatched. Here the CDR3 DNA reads TGTGCCAGCAGCGTAGATCCGGGACAGGGGGCGGAAATCAGTGGCTACACCTTC. It encodes CASSVDPGQGAEISGYTF.

This chain joins TRBV7-2 and TRBJ2-1; a weak D match, TRBD2 (6 bases). Germline lookup yields CDR1 SGHTA and CDR2 FQGNSA. This CDR3 is built from 15 residues. Trimming left V 2 bases short and J 4 bases short, with 12 bases between. DNA of the CDR3: TGTGCCAGCAGCTTACTCGGGAGCCAGTACAATGAGCAGTTCTTC. It encodes CASSLLGSQYNEQFF.

The CDR3, as DNA: TGTGCCAGCAGCTTAGTTGGAGAATTCAATGAGCAGTTCTTC. Amino acids: CASSLVGEFNEQFF. The chain combines TRBV7-2 with TRBJ2-1; D call uncertain. Germline assignment: CDR1 SGHTA and CDR2 FQGNSA. V was trimmed by 1 base and J by 6 bases, leaving 10 bases between them. This CDR3 contains 14 residues.

The V call is TRBV11-2, the J call TRBJ1-6, with D possibly matching TRBD1 (5 bases). This CDR3 contains 17 residues. V gave up 2 bases and J gave up 6 bases, with 17 bases separating them. Germline CDR1 reads SGHAT; CDR2 reads FQNNGV. The CDR3 protein is CASSLPGGANPNSPLHF. DNA for the CDR3: TGTGCCAGCAGCTTACCGGGGGGAGCCAACCCTAATTCACCCCTCCACTTT.

This clone has only one observation. In nucleotides, the CDR3 is TGTGCCAGCAGCCAAGAGCTTCTAGCGGGAGGTGTCAATGAGCAGTTCTTC. Its protein is CASSQELLAGGVNEQFF. The chain employs TRBV4-2 and TRBJ2-1; 11 bases map to TRBD2. This CDR3 has 17 residues. V shed 0 bases, J shed 6 bases, and the junction held 7 bases outside the gene matches. Germline V gives CDR1 LGHNA, CDR2 YNFKEQ.

This rearrangement joins TRBV18 to TRBJ1-2; D is ambiguous. The CDR3 length is 16 residues. Trimming shortened V by 6 bases and J by 3 bases, and 20 bases separated the two germline ends. CDR1 and CDR2 (germline): KGHSH, LQKENI. For the CDR3, the DNA is TGTGCCAGCTCTCCGGGTGGGTCCTCCGCGGACTATGGCTACACCTTC. Translated: CASSPGGSSADYGYTF. Using reference TRBV18 and TRBJ1-2 for the parts outside the CDR3, the full variable domain is NAGVMQNPRHLVRRRGQEARLRCSPMKGHSHVYWYRQLPEEGLKFMVYLQKENIIDESGMPKERFSAEFPKEGPSILRIQQVVRGDSAAYFCASSPGGSSADYGYTFGSGTRLTVV.

This chain joins TRBV5-4 and TRBJ1-2; the D gene is possibly TRBD1 (5 bases). The ends were cut back, 4 bases at V and 4 bases at J, with 14 bases in the middle. This CDR3 comprises 14 residues. Germline V gives CDR1 SGHNT, CDR2 YYREEE (reference sequence). The CDR3 DNA reads as TGTGCCAGCAGCCTCGGAGGGGACGCCTATGGCTACACCTTC. Translating gives CASSLGGDAYGYTF.

The gene calls are TRBV10-3 and TRBJ1-4; 7 nucleotides agree with TRBD1. CDR1 ENHRY and CDR2 SYGVKD come from the germline V gene. The CDR3 totals 15 residues. Trimming at V came to 2 bases and at J to 5 bases, leaving 5 bases not matched to a gene. The CDR3 region is CAISEAGQLNEKLFF. DNA for the CDR3: TGTGCCATCAGTGAGGCGGGACAGCTGAATGAAAAACTGTTTTTT.

The rearrangement joins TRBV9 to TRBJ2-2; TRBD2 agrees at 8 bases. From germline, CDR1 is SGDLS and CDR2 YYNGEE. This CDR3 is built from 17 residues. V dropped 2 bases and J dropped 1; count of bases not matched to a gene: 7. CDR3 in DNA: TGTGCCAGCAGCGTGGCTAGCGGGTTGGGGAACACCGGGGAGCTGTTTTTT. This translates into CASSVASGLGNTGELFF.

The genes are TRBV30 and TRBJ1-5; D not resolved. The V and J ends lost 0 bases and 4 bases respectively, with 10 bases between them. The CDR3 sequence is 14 residues long. In germline, CDR1 is GTSNPN, CDR2 SVGIG (reference sequence). The CDR3, as DNA: TGTGCCTGGAGTGTACTAGGAGGGAATCAGCCCCAGCATTTT. Amino acids: CAWSVLGGNQPQHF.